The 24 T cell receptor beta chains below were found in one sample sequenced in a study of blood T cell repertoires in COVID-19. Method: immunoSEQ multiplex PCR; TCRdb's copy keeps in-frame clones and lacks some. The top ten clones hold around 1.2% of a sample with approximately 260,000 clones, 70% to 90% of them seen once. Input material: PBMCs or T cells enriched from blood (not recorded which). The receptors were gathered from a woman aged 40 to 50 with acute COVID-19.

This clone was counted between two and nine times. J is TRBJ1-6 and V is TRBV30; D uncertain. Trimming took 0 bases from V and 8 from J, leaving 11 bases between them. Per the germline V gene, CDR1 is GTSNPN and CDR2 is SVGIG (reference sequence). The CDR3 totals 14 residues. The CDR3 here is CAWSVPGIDSPLHF. CDR3 nucleotide sequence: TGTGCCTGGAGTGTACCGGGGATCGATTCACCCCTCCACTTT.

The CDR3 here is CASSVRDRGLHGYTF. DNA of the CDR3: TGTGCCAGCTCAGTCCGGGACAGGGGCCTACATGGCTACACCTTC. The gene calls are TRBV18 and TRBJ1-2; 10 bases are a match to TRBD1. The CDR3 loop spans 15 amino acids. V was pared by 5 bases and J by 6 bases, with 9 bases of the junction left unmatched. The V gene's germline CDR1 is KGHSH and CDR2 LQKENI. Supplemented by reference TRBV18 and TRBJ1-2, the full variable domain reads NAGVMQNPRHLVRRRGQEARLRCSPMKGHSHVYWYRQLPEEGLKFMVYLQKENIIDESGMPKERFSAEFPKEGPSILRIQQVVRGDSAAYFCASSVRDRGLHGYTFGSGTRLTVV.

This chain uses TRBV9 with TRBJ2-7; D not resolved. The V and J ends lost 1 base and 5 bases respectively, with 10 bases between them. Germline values: CDR1 SGDLS, CDR2 YYNGEE. The CDR3 covers 13 residues. DNA of the CDR3: TGTGCCAGCAGCGTAAGCTCTAGAGACGAGCAGTACTTC. It translates to CASSVSSRDEQYF.

CDR3 DNA sequence: TGTGCCAGCAGCTCGGGACAGGCCTATAATTCACCCCTCCACTTT. Protein sequence: CASSSGQAYNSPLHF. The J gene is TRBJ1-6, the V gene TRBV3-1 (or the pseudogene TRBV3-2); the match to TRBD1 covers 8 bases. The CDR3 length is 15 residues. After removal of 5 bases from V and 2 bases from J, the junction contained 2 bases not matched to a gene. Looked up from germline, CDR1 is LGHDT and CDR2 is YNNKEL (reference sequence).

The chain uses TRBV30 and TRBJ1-4; D gene unclear. This CDR3 comprises 14 residues. The germline V gene has CDR1 GTSNPN and CDR2 SVGIG (reference sequence). Between the trimmed V and J ends, which lost 4 bases and 6 bases, there was a span of 15 bases. CDR3 sequence (DNA): TGTGCCTGGAACCCCACTCTAGAATATGAAAAACTGTTTTTT. This translates into CAWNPTLEYEKLFF. The whole variable domain, remainder taken from reference TRBV30 and TRBJ1-4, is SQTIHQWPATLVQPVGSPLSLECTVEGTSNPNLYWYRQAAGRGLQLLFYSVGIGQISSEVPQNLSASRPQDRQFILSSKKLLLSDSGFYLCAWNPTLEYEKLFFGSGTQLSVL.

The chain couples TRBV5-4 to TRBJ1-2; D is unresolved. Trimming took off 2 bases at V and 7 bases at J, with 6 bases between the two ends. The CDR3 covers 11 residues. Germline V CDR1 and CDR2: SGHNT, YYREEE (reference sequence). CDR3 bases: TGTGCCAGCAGCTTCTTCGGTGGCTACACCTTC. Translating it yields CASSFFGGYTF.

The genes are TRBV7-9 and TRBJ2-1; 10 bases map to TRBD1. The V gene's germline CDR1 is SEHNR and CDR2 FQNEAQ (reference sequence). J gave up 6 bases and V 6 bases, and 5 bases lay outside the gene matches. There are 14 residues in the CDR3. CDR3 sequence: CASRTGGAGNEQFF. CDR3 nucleotides: TGTGCCAGCAGGACAGGGGGCGCAGGCAATGAGCAGTTCTTC. Supplemented by reference TRBV7-9 and TRBJ2-1, the full variable domain reads DTGVSQNPRHKITKRGQNVTFRCDPISEHNRLYWYRQTLGQGPEFLTYFQNEAQLEKSRLLSDRFSAERPKGSFSTLEIQRTEQGDSAMYLCASRTGGAGNEQFFGPGTRLTVL.

CDR3 in amino acids: CSASHGRERPGNTIYF. The CDR3 DNA sequence: TGCAGTGCTAGTCATGGGAGGGAACGGCCTGGAAACACCATATATTTT. The chain has TRBV20-1 and TRBJ1-3; D gene unclear. The CDR3 covers 16 residues. Trimming removed 3 bases from V and 2 bases from J, with 17 bases in between. The germline V gene has CDR1 DFQATT and CDR2 SNEGSKA (reference sequence).

The chain employs TRBV11-3 and TRBJ2-1; TRBD2 might be the D (7 bases). V gave up 5 bases and J gave up 5 bases, with 22 bases separating them. CDR3 length: 17 amino acids. Germline CDR1 reads SGHNT; CDR2 reads YENEEA. The CDR3 coding sequence is TGTGCCAGCAGCCCGAGTGGGGGGGGCGGGACGAACAATGAGCAGTTCTTC. Residues: CASSPSGGGGTNNEQFF.

This rearrangement joins TRBV18 to TRBJ2-7; weak D call: TRBD1 (6 bases). Germline-derived CDR1 and CDR2 are KGHSH and LQKENI. The V end lost 2 bases, the J end lost 0 bases, and 11 bases lay between the germline ends. The CDR3 runs 15 residues. The CDR3 DNA follows: TGTGCCAGCTCACCAGTGACAGGTGGCTCCTACGAGCAGTACTTC. The encoded protein is CASSPVTGGSYEQYF.

V usage is TRBV6-1 and J usage is TRBJ1-1; D is unclear. There are 13 residues in the CDR3. Germline CDR1 reads MNHNS; CDR2 reads SASEGT. Trimming stripped 3 bases from V and 1 base from J, with 6 bases between. The CDR3 DNA reads TGTGCCAGCAGTGAGCACACGAACACTGAAGCTTTCTTT. As protein: CASSEHTNTEAFF.

Written as DNA, the CDR3 is TGTGCCAGTAGTATTCGCCGGCAGGACTATGGCTACACCTTC. Amino acids: CASSIRRQDYGYTF. This chain connects TRBV19 to TRBJ1-2; D unresolved. The germline V and J ends were trimmed by 3 bases and 3 bases, with 11 bases remaining between them. The CDR3 has 14 residues. Per germline, CDR1 LNHDA and CDR2 SQIVND (reference sequence).

This clone occurred a few times. The chain employs TRBV6-4 and TRBJ2-2, with 9 bases fitting TRBD2. J gave up 3 bases and V 0 bases, and 2 bases lay outside the gene matches. This CDR3 contains 16 residues. Per germline, CDR1 MRHNA and CDR2 SNTAGT. This chain's CDR3 is CASSDSVAGDTGELFF. CDR3 DNA: TGTGCCAGCAGTGACTCGGTAGCGGGAGACACCGGGGAGCTGTTTTTT.

CDR3 nucleotides: TGTGCCAGCAGCTTAACGAGCGGGGTTTGGGGAATAGGTGGGGCCAACGTCCTGACTTTC. Residues: CASSLTSGVWGIGGANVLTF. The chain combines TRBV7-8 with TRBJ2-6; 7 bases fit TRBD2. Per germline, CDR1 SGHVS and CDR2 FQNEAQ. The CDR3 covers 20 residues. The V segment lost 2 bases and the J segment 3 bases; nucleotides outside the gene matches: 16.

V and J are TRBV4-3 and TRBJ2-3, with TRBD2 matching over 7 bases. The J segment lost 4 bases and the V segment lost 4 bases, leaving 8 bases of the junction unmatched. The CDR3 runs 15 residues. Per germline, CDR1 LGHNA and CDR2 YSLEER. The CDR3 bases are TGCGCCAGCAGCCGAGGAAGCGGGATCGCAGATACGCAGTATTTT. Amino acids: CASSRGSGIADTQYF.

V and J are TRBV7-8 and TRBJ2-2, with TRBD2 matching over 7 bases. The V segment lost 3 bases and the J segment 1 base; nucleotides outside the gene matches: 5. Germline-derived CDR1 and CDR2 are SGHVS and FQNEAQ. The CDR3 consists of 16 residues. CDR3 sequence (DNA): TGTGCCAGCAGCTTTAGCGGGCCAGGGAACACCGGGGAGCTGTTTTTT. It yields the protein CASSFSGPGNTGELFF.

The chain recombines TRBV11-3 with TRBJ2-5; D is unclear. The CDR3 runs to 16 residues. From germline, CDR1 is SGHNT and CDR2 YENEEA. The V end was cut by 4 bases, the J end by 2 bases, with 17 bases between. The CDR3 DNA reads TGTGCCAGCAGCTCATATATTGACAAGTCACAAGAGACCCAGTACTTC. This translates into CASSSYIDKSQETQYF.

This clone was recorded only once. In DNA form, the CDR3 reads TGTGCCAGCAGCATCCCTTTAGGGGACATGAACACTGAAGCTTTCTTT. Protein sequence: CASSIPLGDMNTEAFF. The chain employs TRBV5-4 and TRBJ1-1, with a possible D match to TRBD1 (6 bases). The CDR3 is 16 amino acids. Germline V lookup: CDR1 SGHNT, CDR2 YYREEE (reference sequence). V lost 4 bases to trimming and J lost 0 bases, with 16 bases between them.

This clone occurred a few times. The chain couples TRBV7-3 to TRBJ1-2; D gene uncertain. Trimming removed 5 bases at V and 5 bases at J, with 6 bases between. The CDR3 has 11 amino acids. Germline V gene data show CDR1 as SGHTA and CDR2 as FQGTGA. The CDR3 sequence is CASSVVYGYTF. The CDR3 bases are TGTGCCAGCAGCGTCGTTTATGGCTACACCTTC.

The chain uses TRBV7-2 and TRBJ2-5; 7 bases are a match to TRBD2. CDR1 SGHTA and CDR2 FQGNSA come from the germline V gene. V gave up 1 base and J gave up 3 bases; unmatched junction bases: 2. The CDR3 totals 14 residues. As DNA, the CDR3 is TGTGCCAGCAGCTTAGTGGCGGGAGAAGAGACCCAGTACTTC. The encoded protein is CASSLVAGEETQYF.

V usage is TRBV29-1 and J usage is TRBJ2-2; D ambiguous. Per the germline V gene, CDR1 is SQVTM and CDR2 is ANQGSEA. The CDR3 runs to 14 residues. The V end was cut by 7 bases, the J end by 1 base, with 13 bases between. The CDR3 loop reads CSATVLENTGELFF. CDR3 in DNA: TGCAGCGCTACGGTTCTAGAGAACACCGGGGAGCTGTTTTTT.

The chain carries TRBV9 and TRBJ1-2; TRBD1 might be the D (6 bases). The germline V gene has CDR1 SGDLS and CDR2 YYNGEE. Trimming cost V 0 bases and J 1 base, with 7 bases left between them. This CDR3 is built from 14 residues. CDR3: CASSVGQDNYGYTF. The CDR3 DNA sequence: TGTGCCAGCAGCGTAGGACAGGATAACTATGGCTACACCTTC.

J is TRBJ2-1 and V is TRBV7-9; TRBD1 matches at 12 bases. CDR1 is SEHNR, CDR2 FQNEAQ, per germline (reference sequence). V was clipped by 11 bases and J by 11 bases; unmatched bases: 10. The CDR3 runs 13 residues. The CDR3 coding sequence is TGTGCCTGGGGGTCGGGGGACAGGGGGCAGCAGTTCTTC. Translation gives CAWGSGDRGQQFF.

The chain is built from TRBV7-2 and TRBJ2-1; D not certain. The length of the CDR3 is 14 residues. Trimming shortened V by 3 bases and J by 0 bases, and 6 bases separated the two germline ends. CDR1 SGHTA and CDR2 FQGNSA come from the germline V gene. CDR3 protein: CASSFSLSYNEQFF. In nucleotides, the CDR3 is TGTGCCAGCAGCTTTTCCCTCTCCTACAATGAGCAGTTCTTC.